These T cell receptor beta chains were read from a single sample in a study of metastatic and nonmetastatic thyroid tumors. TCRdb re-clonotyped the PCR reads through MiXCR. The sample lists roughly 20,000 clones; approximately 34% were seen once. Sequencing was performed on tumor tissue. The source of these receptors is a female donor with papillary thyroid cancer or a benign thyroid nodule (not recorded which). Some clones in this sample may be carry-over from other donors' samples. CDR3s include the opening cysteine and the closing phenylalanine or tryptophan. A D gene is named only where the DNA matches it firmly. The listing skips clone size in some rows; elsewhere it reads once, few, many or a size class.

cdr3_aa: CASSRSGGSYNEQFF
cdr3_nt: TGTGCCAGCAGCCGTAGCGGGGGATCCTACAATGAGCAGTTCTTC
clone_size: NA
j_call: TRBJ2-1
v_call: TRBV6-1
d_call: TRBD2

cdr3_aa: CASSVTQDEQYF
cdr3_nt: TGTGCCAGCAGCGTTACCCAGGACGAGCAGTACTTC
clone_size: NA
j_call: TRBJ2-7
v_call: TRBV11-2
d_call: NA

cdr3_aa: CASTKTGSSYNSPLHF
cdr3_nt: TGTGCCAGCACTAAGACAGGGAGCTCCTATAATTCACCCCTCCACTTT
clone_size: NA
j_call: TRBJ1-6
v_call: TRBV6-1
d_call: TRBD1

cdr3_aa: CASSSGLAGGHEQYF
cdr3_nt: TGTGCCAGCAGTTCAGGACTAGCGGGAGGTCACGAGCAGTACTTC
clone_size: few
j_call: TRBJ2-7
v_call: TRBV6-1
d_call: TRBD2

cdr3_aa: CASLDIRNGQYF
cdr3_nt: TGTGCCAGCTTGGACATTCGGAACGGGCAGTACTTC
clone_size: few
j_call: TRBJ2-7
v_call: TRBV6-1
d_call: NA

cdr3_aa: CASSPGVERYF
cdr3_nt: TGTGCCAGCAGTCCCGGAGTCGAGCGGTACTTC
clone_size: few
j_call: TRBJ2-7
v_call: TRBV6-2/TRBV6-3
d_call: NA

cdr3_aa: CASSEGGGVETQYF
cdr3_nt: TGTGCCAGCAGTGAGGGCGGGGGGGTGGAGACCCAGTACTTC
clone_size: NA
j_call: TRBJ2-5
v_call: TRBV2
d_call: TRBD2

cdr3_aa: CSASHYNEQFF
cdr3_nt: TGCAGTGCTAGCCACTACAATGAGCAGTTCTTC
clone_size: NA
j_call: TRBJ2-1
v_call: TRBV20-1
d_call: NA

cdr3_aa: CSATGGLNTGELFF
cdr3_nt: TGCAGCGCGACTGGGGGGTTGAACACCGGGGAGCTGTTTTTT
clone_size: few
j_call: TRBJ2-2
v_call: TRBV20-1
d_call: NA

cdr3_aa: CSARDESTDTQYF
cdr3_nt: TGCAGTGCTAGAGATGAGTCGACAGATACGCAGTATTTT
clone_size: NA
j_call: TRBJ2-3
v_call: TRBV20-1
d_call: NA

cdr3_aa: CASSERLAESSYEQYF
cdr3_nt: TGTGCCAGCAGTGAACGGCTAGCTGAGAGCTCCTACGAGCAGTACTTC
clone_size: few
j_call: TRBJ2-7
v_call: TRBV6-1
d_call: NA

cdr3_aa: CASSSSLGTNYEQYF
cdr3_nt: TGTGCCAGCAGCTCTTCCCTCGGGACGAACTACGAGCAGTACTTC
clone_size: NA
j_call: TRBJ2-7
v_call: TRBV7-8
d_call: NA

cdr3_aa: CASAVYTLPARAYEQYF
cdr3_nt: TGTGCCAGCGCAGTGTACACCCTTCCGGCGCGGGCCTACGAGCAGTACTTC
clone_size: NA
j_call: TRBJ2-7
v_call: TRBV6-1
d_call: NA

cdr3_aa: CASSSTSGSPYNEQFF
cdr3_nt: TGTGCCAGCAGTTCGACTAGCGGGTCCCCCTACAATGAGCAGTTCTTC
clone_size: many
j_call: TRBJ2-1
v_call: TRBV2
d_call: TRBD2

cdr3_aa: CASSEGVVVYEQYF
cdr3_nt: TGTGCCAGCAGTGAAGGGGTAGTAGTGTACGAGCAGTACTTC
clone_size: NA
j_call: TRBJ2-7
v_call: TRBV2
d_call: NA

cdr3_aa: CASSPGVGTDTQYF
cdr3_nt: TGTGCCAGCAGCCCCGGGGTGGGCACAGATACGCAGTATTTT
clone_size: few
j_call: TRBJ2-3
v_call: TRBV12-3/TRBV12-4
d_call: NA

cdr3_aa: CASTGSPGGGQYF
cdr3_nt: TGTGCCAGCACTGGATCCCCCGGGGGAGGGCAGTATTTT
clone_size: NA
j_call: TRBJ2-3
v_call: TRBV2
d_call: NA

cdr3_aa: CASSVTSGRGRDTQYF
cdr3_nt: TGCGCCAGCAGCGTGACTAGCGGGAGGGGCAGGGATACGCAGTATTTT
clone_size: once
j_call: TRBJ2-3
v_call: TRBV5-1
d_call: TRBD2

cdr3_aa: CASQDWGPNTGELFF
cdr3_nt: TGTGCCAGTCAAGATTGGGGACCGAACACCGGGGAGCTGTTTTTT
clone_size: few
j_call: TRBJ2-2
v_call: TRBV19
d_call: NA

cdr3_aa: CASSLGLADIDEQFF
cdr3_nt: TGTGCCAGCAGCCTCGGACTAGCTGATATCGATGAGCAGTTCTTC
clone_size: NA
j_call: TRBJ2-1
v_call: TRBV11-1
d_call: TRBD2

cdr3_aa: CASIKNTGQGGNTIYF
cdr3_nt: TGTGCCAGCATAAAGAATACGGGGCAGGGCGGAAACACCATATATTTT
clone_size: few
j_call: TRBJ1-3
v_call: TRBV6-1
d_call: NA

cdr3_aa: CASSHGRATEAFF
cdr3_nt: TGTGCCAGCAGTCACGGTAGGGCCACTGAAGCTTTCTTT
clone_size: once
j_call: TRBJ1-1
v_call: TRBV11-3
d_call: NA